This T cell receptor beta chain was sequenced in a study of T-cell reconstitution after alpha-beta-depleted transplantation in children. With regard to this clonotype: Its antigen is as yet unknown.

Unique molecular identifiers were incorporated during preparation of the TCRbeta library. MiXCR, run by TCRdb on the PCR reads, gives a single entry per CDR3 protein. Among hundreds of thousands of distinct CDR3 sequences listed, 15% to 20% were seen once. Study observations and caveats: From surviving recipient T cells and thymic progenitors came the high day-60 TCRbeta diversity observed in some patients. Once a year had passed after transplant, T-cell counts and diversity came mostly from newly produced T cells.

The TCR was taken from a boy under two years old who had a stem cell transplant for Wiskott-Aldrich syndrome, so the T cells may come from the graft donor. This material consisted of PBMCs, mostly from graft donor cells, taken 360 days after TCRalphabeta/CD19-depleted stem cell transplant.

The CDR3 nucleotides are TGTGCCAGCAGCTTGGGTCTTCACACAATGGACAATGAGCAGTTCTTC. It is translated as CASSLGLHTMDNEQFF. The chain employs TRBV11-3 and TRBJ2-1; D gene uncertain. This CDR3 has 16 residues. Between the trimmed V and J ends, which lost 3 bases and 5 bases, there was a span of 17 bases. Looked up from germline, CDR1 is SGHNT and CDR2 is YENEEA.